This T cell receptor beta chain stems from a study of cytomegalovirus exposure and HLA in healthy donors. Study findings and constraints: After further analysis at a later stage, 16,951 TCR beta sequences were associated with HLA alleles at 0.05 false discovery rate.

The germline V gene has CDR1 MDHEN and CDR2 SYDVKM. After removal of 8 bases from V and 4 bases from J, the junction contained 17 bases not matched to a gene. The CDR3 has 16 residues. A multiplex PCR was run with 60 Vbeta primers and 13 Jbeta primers. Sequencing was performed with immunoSEQ multiplex PCR; in TCRdb, only in-frame clones are kept and a portion is missing. Here the sample spans roughly 150,000 clones, 76% being singletons. Worth noting for this clone: Its antigen remains unidentified.

Source material: PBMCs. The clonotype comes from a male donor in good health and CMV-seronegative. This chain connects TRBV28 to TRBJ2-7, with 7 bases identical to TRBD1. The CDR3 region has the DNA TGTGCCAGCGCAACCGCCGAAAGGGGGCGTATGTACGAGCAGTACTTC. It yields the protein CASATAERGRMYEQYF.